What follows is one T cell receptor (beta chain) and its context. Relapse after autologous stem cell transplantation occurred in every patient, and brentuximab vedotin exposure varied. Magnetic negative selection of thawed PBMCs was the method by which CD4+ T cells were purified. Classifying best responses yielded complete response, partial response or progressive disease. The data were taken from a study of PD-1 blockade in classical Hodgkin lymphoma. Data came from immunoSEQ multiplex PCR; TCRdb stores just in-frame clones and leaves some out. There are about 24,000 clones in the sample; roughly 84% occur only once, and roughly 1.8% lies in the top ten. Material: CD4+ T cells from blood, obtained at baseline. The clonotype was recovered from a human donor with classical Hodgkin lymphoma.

The CDR3 bases are TGTGCCAGCTCACCACCGGTTACTGGGGCCAACGTCCTGACTTTC. It translates to CASSPPVTGANVLTF. The chain carries TRBV18 and TRBJ2-6; no clear D gene. Germline CDR1 and CDR2: KGHSH and LQKENI. CDR3 size: 15 residues. V shed 0 bases and J shed 2 bases, with 5 bases lying between them.